The clone carrying this TCR beta chain was picked up a small number of times. V lost 3 bases, J lost 11 bases, and 20 bases lay in between. The CDR3 sequence is 14 residues long. Germline-derived CDR1 and CDR2 are SQVTM and ANQGSEA. Primers for the PCR totalled 60 Vbeta and 13 Jbeta. The method was immunoSEQ multiplex PCR; TCRdb's version includes in-frame clones alone and lacks a portion of them. The sample holds 99,000 or so clones; 10% are singletons and the top ten take less than 6%. The data derive from a study of cytomegalovirus exposure and HLA in healthy donors. Study overall: An analysis done earlier identified almost 120 million unique TCR beta sequences from about 179 million T cells.

Donors likely had unrecorded immune exposures despite being nominally healthy when sampled. The receptor's source is a man between 40 and 49 years old in good health and CMV-seropositive. This chain joins TRBV29-1 and TRBJ2-1; D is perhaps TRBD2 (6 bases). Material: PBMCs. The CDR3 bases are TGCAGCGTTGAGCCTAGCGCGACCTTACCGAAGCAGTTCTTC. Translation: CSVEPSATLPKQFF.